Below are 21 T cell receptor beta chains sequenced from a single sample in a study of shared clonotypes between healthy human individuals. The naive CD8 fraction comprised CD45RO-negative cells positively selected for CCR7 and excluded terminally differentiated effector memory CD45RA+ cells. Some clones are missing from TCRdb's copy, which holds only in-frame ones; the method was immunoSEQ multiplex PCR. In the table there are roughly 2,000,000 clones, roughly 94% of which are singletons. Sequencing was carried out using naive CD8+ T cells sorted from blood. Every receptor here comes from a man between 18 and 29 years old in good health.

This chain joins TRBV2 and TRBJ2-4; TRBD2 is a possible D gene (6 bases). V was cut by 3 bases and J by 4 bases, with 13 bases left in between. The CDR3 length is 15 residues. Germline-derived CDR1 and CDR2 are SNHLY and FYNNEI. The CDR3 DNA is TGTGCCAGCAGTGATGTACTAGCACTTAAAAACATTCAGTACTTC. It is translated as CASSDVLALKNIQYF. Using reference TRBV2 and TRBJ2-4 for the parts outside the CDR3, the full variable domain is EPEVTQTPSHQVTQMGQEVILRCVPISNHLYFYWYRQILGQKVEFLVSFYNNEISEKSEIFDDQFSVERPDGSNFTLKIRSTKLEDSAMYFCASSDVLALKNIQYFGAGTRLSVL.

This clone was detected once. The chain has TRBV9 and TRBJ1-4; D is perhaps TRBD1 (5 bases). The V end was cut by 2 bases, the J end by 0 bases, with 11 bases between. Germline CDR1 SGDLS, CDR2 YYNGEE. The CDR3 sequence is 16 residues long. The CDR3 region is CASSVGTAATNEKLFF. The CDR3 DNA follows: TGTGCCAGCAGCGTCGGGACGGCTGCAACTAATGAAAAACTGTTTTTT.

The rearrangement joins TRBV4-3 to TRBJ2-5, with 9 bases matching TRBD2. This CDR3 contains 15 residues. Trimming cost V 4 bases and J 2 bases; bases outside gene matches: 5. CDR1 is LGHNA and CDR2 is YSLEER in the germline V gene. CDR3 DNA sequence: TGCGCCAGCAGCCTTGGACTAGCGTCACAAGAGACCCAGTACTTC. Its protein is CASSLGLASQETQYF.

This clone has just a few counts. CDR3 in amino acids: CASSEWVTYEGSPLHF. The CDR3 region has the DNA TGTGCCAGCAGTGAATGGGTGACCTACGAGGGTTCACCCCTCCACTTT. The V and J genes are TRBV6-1 and TRBJ1-6; D not certain. V was pared by 2 bases and J by 9 bases, with 17 bases between. Germline CDR1 is MNHNS and CDR2 is SASEGT. There are 16 residues in the CDR3.

V gene TRBV6-1 combines with J gene TRBJ2-7; no firm D call. Deletions cut 1 base from V and 0 bases from J, with 13 bases between. The length of the CDR3 is 16 residues. Germline CDR1 and CDR2: MNHNS and SASEGT. This chain's CDR3 is CASSEEGRQSSYEQYF. The CDR3 bases are TGTGCCAGCAGTGAAGAAGGTCGGCAGAGCTCCTACGAGCAGTACTTC.

The chain combines TRBV27 with TRBJ2-1; no firm D call. Germline V gives CDR1 MNHEY, CDR2 SMNVEV (reference sequence). The V end was cut by 5 bases, the J end by 5 bases, with 22 bases between. CDR3 length: 17 residues. The CDR3 protein is CASSPAPAPAVNNEQFF. The DNA of the CDR3 is TGTGCCAGCAGTCCTGCCCCCGCCCCTGCCGTCAACAATGAGCAGTTCTTC.

The chain has TRBV7-8 and TRBJ2-3; D unresolved. CDR1 is SGHVS and CDR2 is FQNEAQ in the germline V gene. V dropped 5 bases and J dropped 0 bases, with 6 bases sitting between them. The CDR3 covers 13 residues. DNA for the CDR3: TGTGCCAGCAGCGAGGACAGCACAGATACGCAGTATTTT. Residues: CASSEDSTDTQYF.

This chain uses TRBV4-3 with TRBJ1-1; the D is unclear. Trimming took 0 bases from V and 1 from J, leaving 6 bases between them. There are 14 residues in the CDR3. Germline V lookup: CDR1 LGHNA, CDR2 YSLEER. CDR3 region: CASSQEAENTEAFF. CDR3 sequence (DNA): TGCGCCAGCAGCCAAGAGGCAGAGAACACTGAAGCTTTCTTT.

This clone was found once. V is TRBV2 and J is TRBJ2-5; D may be TRBD1 (6 bases). V was shortened by 6 bases and J by 2 bases, with 13 bases between the two germline ends. Looked up from germline, CDR1 is SNHLY and CDR2 is FYNNEI. This CDR3 is 14 amino acids long. The CDR3 is CASSNQGPQETQYF. For the CDR3, the DNA is TGTGCCAGCAGCAACCAGGGGCCACAAGAGACCCAGTACTTC.

V is TRBV5-6 and J is TRBJ2-7; TRBD1 matches at 12 bases. The CDR3 totals 14 residues. Trimming at V came to 0 bases and at J to 5 bases, leaving 0 bases not matched to a gene. Germline V CDR1 and CDR2: SGHDT, YYEEEE. CDR3 in amino acids: CASSLGDRGHEQYF. The CDR3 DNA follows: TGTGCCAGCAGCTTGGGGGACAGGGGGCACGAGCAGTACTTC.

To note about this clone: The sample contains more than one DNA sequence encoding this CDR3. V gene TRBV6-5 combines with J gene TRBJ1-5; possible D gene TRBD1, 6 bases. Germline V gene lookup returns CDR1 MNHEY and CDR2 SVGAGI. The CDR3 is made up of 14 amino acids. Trimming took 0 bases from V and 7 from J, leaving 10 bases between them. CDR3 sequence: CASSYSAGDQPQHF. In DNA form, the CDR3 reads TGTGCCAGCAGTTACTCGGCAGGGGACCAGCCCCAGCATTTT.

The chain combines TRBV4-1 with TRBJ2-1; the match to TRBD2 covers 14 bases. With V trimmed by 1 base and J by 9 bases, 5 bases remained unmatched. Germline-derived CDR1 and CDR2 are MGHRA and YSYEKL. The length of the CDR3 is 16 residues. The CDR3 is CASSQGPGLAGAEQFF. The CDR3 bases are TGCGCCAGCAGCCAAGGACCGGGACTAGCGGGAGCTGAGCAGTTCTTC.

V is TRBV7-2 and J is TRBJ1-3; D remains unclear. Germline V gene data show CDR1 as SGHTA and CDR2 as FQGNSA. The CDR3 loop spans 15 amino acids. The V end was cut by 2 bases, the J end by 4 bases, with 12 bases between. CDR3 protein: CASSLSFFGGNTIYF. CDR3 in DNA: TGTGCCAGCAGCTTATCTTTTTTCGGAGGAAACACCATATATTTT.

This chain links TRBV28 with TRBJ2-6, with 10 bases matching TRBD1. V was pared by 8 bases and J by 2 bases, with 6 bases of the junction left unmatched. The CDR3 totals 16 residues. The germline CDR1 and CDR2 sequences are MDHEN and SYDVKM. CDR3 residues: CASGTGVIPGANVLTF. The CDR3 nucleotides read TGTGCCAGCGGGACAGGGGTGATCCCTGGGGCCAACGTCCTGACTTTC.

This chain uses TRBV4-1 with TRBJ2-2; 11 bases are shared with TRBD2. CDR1 is MGHRA, CDR2 YSYEKL, per germline. The CDR3 loop spans 16 amino acids. V was pared by 2 bases and J by 4 bases, with 3 bases of the junction left unmatched. CDR3 bases: TGCGCCAGCAGCCAACGACTAGCGGGGATCACCGGGGAGCTGTTTTTT. It is translated as CASSQRLAGITGELFF.

This chain connects TRBV7-2 to TRBJ2-2; possibly TRBD2 for D (6 bases). Germline V gives CDR1 SGHTA, CDR2 FQGNSA. The CDR3 covers 18 residues. V was shortened by 2 bases and J by 4 bases, with 20 bases between the two germline ends. The CDR3 here is CASSLPTPGTESTGELFF. The CDR3 coding sequence is TGTGCCAGCAGCTTACCGACTCCCGGGACTGAGAGCACCGGGGAGCTGTTTTTT.

This clone was detected once. This rearrangement joins TRBV6-1 to TRBJ2-1; 8 positions match TRBD1. Germline CDR1 and CDR2: MNHNS and SASEGT. The V gene end was trimmed by 4 bases and the J gene end by 0 bases; junction bases not matched to a gene: 8. This CDR3 has 17 amino acids. CDR3 sequence (DNA): TGTGCCAGCAGTGGCACAGGGGGTCCCAGCTCCTACAATGAGCAGTTCTTC. This translates into CASSGTGGPSSYNEQFF.

This clone has more than one count but fewer than ten. The rearrangement links TRBV11-2 to TRBJ1-2; D may be TRBD1 (5 bases). V was trimmed by 0 bases and J by 2 bases, leaving 13 bases between them. Per germline, CDR1 SGHAT and CDR2 FQNNGV. The CDR3 has 16 residues. The CDR3 sequence: CASSLDYRGHNYGYTF. The CDR3 bases are TGTGCCAGCAGCTTAGATTATAGAGGACACAACTATGGCTACACCTTC.

Notes on this clone: The same CDR3 arises from other DNA sequences in this sample as well. The J gene is TRBJ2-7, the V gene TRBV5-6; 11 positions agree with TRBD1. The CDR3 consists of 14 residues. V lost 4 bases and J lost 3; bases outside the gene matches: 3. Germline values: CDR1 SGHDT, CDR2 YYEEEE. Here the CDR3 DNA reads TGTGCCAGCAGCCTCGGGACAGGGGGCTACGAGCAGTACTTC. Protein sequence: CASSLGTGGYEQYF.

The chain links TRBV6-5 to TRBJ2-1, with no clear D. This CDR3 contains 16 residues. V was clipped by 2 bases and J by 0 bases, with 11 bases between them. CDR1 is MNHEY and CDR2 is SVGAGI in the germline V gene. The CDR3 bases are TGTGCCAGCAGTTACGAACTAACGAGCTCCTACAATGAGCAGTTCTTC. Translating it yields CASSYELTSSYNEQFF.

V is TRBV30 and J is TRBJ1-2; possibly TRBD1 for D (5 bases). The CDR3 contains 15 residues. The germline CDR1 and CDR2 sequences are GTSNPN and SVGIG (reference sequence). V shed 2 bases and J shed 4 bases, with 17 bases lying between them. CDR3 sequence: CAWSTMPQGPYGYTF. CDR3 sequence (DNA): TGTGCCTGGAGTACTATGCCGCAGGGCCCCTATGGCTACACCTTC.